What follows are 20 T cell receptor beta chains derived from one specimen sequenced in a study of cytomegalovirus exposure and HLA in healthy donors (dated by TCRdb to the late 2010s). The library relied on the immunoSEQ multiplex PCR assay. For the multiplex PCR, a mixture combining 60 forward primers for TCR Vbeta segments and 13 reverse primers for TCR Jbeta segments was used. This is the immuneACCESS table as TCRdb keeps it, with only in-frame sequences that have V and J called. A part of the clones is gone; compared with another copy, unresolved V genes explain less than half, and the rest is unexplained. In all, the sample holds over 150,000 clones, and 70% to 80% of those were seen once. The ten most abundant clones make up more than 3% of the sample. What was sequenced was PBMCs. The receptor set was obtained from a woman aged 55-75 years in good health and CMV-seropositive.

The rearrangement uses TRBV28 and TRBJ1-2, with unresolved D. Germline V gene data show CDR1 as MDHEN and CDR2 as SYDVKM. V was cut by 5 bases and J by 4 bases, with 14 bases left in between. CDR3 size: 14 residues. Here the CDR3 DNA reads TGTGCCAGCAGTGCACCCGGTTTTATCTATGGCTACACCTTC. Amino acid sequence: CASSAPGFIYGYTF.

The chain couples TRBV28 to TRBJ1-1; D possibly corresponds to TRBD1 (5 bases). Trimming took off 4 bases at V and 4 bases at J, with 16 bases between the two ends. Per germline, CDR1 MDHEN and CDR2 SYDVKM. The CDR3 is 15 amino acids. The CDR3 nucleotides read TGTGCCAGCAGTTCCTCCGGGGGGGGAACCACTGAAGCTTTCTTT. Encoded protein: CASSSSGGGTTEAFF.

The chain links TRBV5-1 to TRBJ2-1, with 8 bases lining up with TRBD1. CDR3 size: 17 residues. CDR1 and CDR2 from the germline V gene are SGHRS and YFSETQ. With 1 base clipped from V and 7 bases from J, the junction kept 13 bases outside the gene matches. The DNA of the CDR3 is TGCGCCAGCAGCTTGAAAGGACAGGGTCAAGTTGGGAATGAGCAGTTCTTC. Translation: CASSLKGQGQVGNEQFF.

The chain uses TRBV18 and TRBJ1-1; D is unresolved. Trimming shortened V by 6 bases and J by 5 bases, and 16 bases separated the two germline ends. CDR1 KGHSH and CDR2 LQKENI come from the germline V gene. The CDR3 has 14 amino acids. The CDR3 sequence: CASSLREAVTEAFF. For the CDR3, the DNA is TGTGCCAGCTCCTTACGAGAGGCTGTTACTGAAGCTTTCTTT. The whole variable domain, remainder taken from reference TRBV18 and TRBJ1-1, is NAGVMQNPRHLVRRRGQEARLRCSPMKGHSHVYWYRQLPEEGLKFMVYLQKENIIDESGMPKERFSAEFPKEGPSILRIQQVVRGDSAAYFCASSLREAVTEAFFGQGTRLTVV.

The CDR3 region has the DNA TGTGCCAGCAGTGTACTCGGGACAGGGGTATACGAGCAGTACTTC. Translation: CASSVLGTGVYEQYF. The chain has TRBV28 and TRBJ2-7; 10 nucleotides line up with TRBD1. Germline-derived CDR1 and CDR2 are MDHEN and SYDVKM. This CDR3 spans 15 amino acids. With 5 bases clipped from V and 4 bases from J, the junction kept 8 bases outside the gene matches.

The V and J genes are TRBV7-2 and TRBJ1-1; D call uncertain. Germline V gene lookup returns CDR1 SGHTA and CDR2 FQGNSA. V lost 4 bases to trimming and J lost 4 bases, with 13 bases between them. This CDR3 region has 14 residues. CDR3 bases: TGTGCCAGCAGCTACCTAGTAGACGGCACTGAAGCTTTCTTT. Translating it yields CASSYLVDGTEAFF.

V and J are TRBV30 and TRBJ1-5; tentative D call: TRBD1 (6 bases). Trimming cost V 5 bases and J 7 bases, with 15 bases left between them. From germline, CDR1 is GTSNPN and CDR2 SVGIG (reference sequence). The CDR3 loop spans 13 amino acids. The CDR3 DNA follows: TGTGCCTGGGCTCAGGGGTACAGGCAGCCCCAGCATTTT. Translating gives CAWAQGYRQPQHF.

The chain has TRBV28 and TRBJ2-5; 11 bases align to TRBD2. The CDR3 runs 17 residues. Germline V gene lookup returns CDR1 MDHEN and CDR2 SYDVKM. The trim removed 5 bases at V and 0 bases at J, leaving 8 bases unmatched. The CDR3 coding sequence is TGTGCCAGCAGTCATATAGCGGGGGGGAAGTACCAAGAGACCCAGTACTTC. Encoded protein: CASSHIAGGKYQETQYF.

The chain has TRBV30 and TRBJ2-2; weak D call: TRBD2 (6 bases). V was clipped by 0 bases and J by 7 bases, with 9 bases between them. This CDR3 has 13 residues. Germline V CDR1 and CDR2: GTSNPN, SVGIG (reference sequence). The CDR3 bases are TGTGCCTGGAGTGTCGGGGGAAACGGGGAGCTGTTTTTT. It is translated as CAWSVGGNGELFF.

This clone was seen only a few times. J is TRBJ2-7 and V is TRBV27; D might be TRBD1 (6 bases). V lost 2 bases to trimming and J lost 6 bases, with 11 bases between them. The CDR3 has 13 amino acids. Germline CDR1 and CDR2: MNHEY and SMNVEV (reference sequence). The chain's CDR3 is CASSLRHRVEQYF. CDR3 nucleotides: TGTGCCAGCAGTTTACGACACAGGGTCGAGCAGTACTTC.

This clone was counted a single time. The chain joins TRBV6-5 to TRBJ2-7; 7 bases are shared with TRBD1. The junction had 7 bases not matched to a gene; V was cut back by 2 bases and J by 6 bases. Germline lookup yields CDR1 MNHEY and CDR2 SVGAGI. CDR3 length equals 14 residues. The CDR3 sequence is CASSYPDRVGEQYF. The CDR3 DNA reads TGTGCCAGCAGTTACCCCGACAGGGTGGGCGAGCAGTACTTC.

The V gene is TRBV6-6, the J gene TRBJ1-3; possibly TRBD1 for D (6 bases). With 6 bases removed from V and 9 bases from J, the gap between germline ends came to 21 bases. The CDR3 loop spans 15 amino acids. Germline V gene data show CDR1 as MNHNY and CDR2 as SVGAGI (reference sequence). CDR3 loop: CASSRGTNPDSTIYF. The CDR3 region has the DNA TGTGCCAGCAGCCGAGGGACAAACCCTGATAGCACCATATATTTT.

The chain uses TRBV5-1 and TRBJ1-2, with 9 positions matching TRBD1. Germline V gives CDR1 SGHRS, CDR2 YFSETQ. V lost 5 bases and J lost 5; bases outside the gene matches: 7. The CDR3 extends over 14 amino acids. The CDR3 sequence: CASRSGTGFYGYTF. CDR3 DNA sequence: TGCGCCAGCAGATCCGGGACAGGGTTTTATGGCTACACCTTC.

This clone came up a few times. The chain has TRBV6-6 and TRBJ2-2; 7 nucleotides align to TRBD1. The ends lost 7 bases at V and 6 bases at J; junction bases unmatched: 8. Germline V gives CDR1 MNHNY, CDR2 SVGAGI (reference sequence). This CDR3 contains 14 residues. CDR3 DNA sequence: TGTGCCAGCACCCCGCTAGGGGGCCCCGGGGAGCTGTTTTTT. Its translation: CASTPLGGPGELFF.

Of note for this clone: One end of the junction does not line up with germline, which may come from a read error. V usage is TRBV5-4 and J usage is TRBJ2-6, with 9 bases identical to TRBD1. The CDR3 is 16 amino acids. The germline CDR1 and CDR2 sequences are SGHNT and YYREEE (reference sequence). The CDR3 region has the DNA TGTGCCAGCAGCTTACAGGGGGCGGGTGGGGCCAACGGCCTGACTTTC. Translation gives CASSLQGAGGANGLTF.

The V call is TRBV7-9, the J call TRBJ2-2; TRBD2 aligns across 8 bases. V lost 5 bases to trimming and J lost 2 bases; unmatched junction nucleotides: 4. CDR1 and CDR2 (germline): SEHNR, FQNEAQ (reference sequence). The CDR3 is 15 amino acids. The CDR3 region is CASSRTSINTGELFF. CDR3 DNA: TGTGCCAGCAGCCGGACTAGCATAAACACCGGGGAGCTGTTTTTT.

J is TRBJ1-4 and V is TRBV4-3; 12 nucleotides line up with TRBD1. The J segment lost 8 bases and the V segment lost 1 base, leaving 8 bases of the junction unmatched. There are 17 residues in the CDR3. Germline assignment: CDR1 LGHNA and CDR2 YSLEER. The CDR3 spells CASSQVGPGQGAEKLFF. The CDR3 coding sequence is TGCGCCAGCAGCCAAGTCGGACCGGGACAGGGGGCGGAAAAACTGTTTTTT.

This clone has just a few counts. The junction differs from germline at one of its ends, possibly a read error. The chain couples TRBV29-1 to TRBJ2-6, with TRBD1 as a possible D gene (5 bases). The germline V gene encodes CDR1 SQVTM and CDR2 ANQGSEA. CDR3 length: 14 amino acids. CDR3 loop: CSVEDGLGANGLTF. The CDR3 nucleotides read TGCAGCGTTGAAGATGGCCTTGGGGCCAACGGCCTGACTTTC.

CDR3 loop: CASIPAGDIYEQYF. The CDR3 coding sequence is TGTGCCAGCATCCCAGCGGGGGATATCTACGAGCAGTACTTC. The chain couples TRBV7-9 to TRBJ2-5; 8 bases match TRBD2. Near its end, the DNA agrees better with TRBJ2-7, so the J call may be wrong. Germline lookup yields CDR1 SEHNR and CDR2 FQNEAQ (reference sequence). This CDR3 is 14 amino acids long.

This clone was seen once. The chain combines TRBV19 with TRBJ2-1; 12 bases align to TRBD2. In germline, CDR1 is LNHDA, CDR2 SQIVND (reference sequence). CDR3 size: 18 residues. V trimming: 7 bases; J trimming: 0 bases; junction bases outside the gene matches: 10. The CDR3 sequence: CASTAVVLAGGSYNEQFF. The CDR3 DNA reads as TGTGCCAGTACCGCCGTAGTACTAGCGGGGGGCTCCTACAATGAGCAGTTCTTC.